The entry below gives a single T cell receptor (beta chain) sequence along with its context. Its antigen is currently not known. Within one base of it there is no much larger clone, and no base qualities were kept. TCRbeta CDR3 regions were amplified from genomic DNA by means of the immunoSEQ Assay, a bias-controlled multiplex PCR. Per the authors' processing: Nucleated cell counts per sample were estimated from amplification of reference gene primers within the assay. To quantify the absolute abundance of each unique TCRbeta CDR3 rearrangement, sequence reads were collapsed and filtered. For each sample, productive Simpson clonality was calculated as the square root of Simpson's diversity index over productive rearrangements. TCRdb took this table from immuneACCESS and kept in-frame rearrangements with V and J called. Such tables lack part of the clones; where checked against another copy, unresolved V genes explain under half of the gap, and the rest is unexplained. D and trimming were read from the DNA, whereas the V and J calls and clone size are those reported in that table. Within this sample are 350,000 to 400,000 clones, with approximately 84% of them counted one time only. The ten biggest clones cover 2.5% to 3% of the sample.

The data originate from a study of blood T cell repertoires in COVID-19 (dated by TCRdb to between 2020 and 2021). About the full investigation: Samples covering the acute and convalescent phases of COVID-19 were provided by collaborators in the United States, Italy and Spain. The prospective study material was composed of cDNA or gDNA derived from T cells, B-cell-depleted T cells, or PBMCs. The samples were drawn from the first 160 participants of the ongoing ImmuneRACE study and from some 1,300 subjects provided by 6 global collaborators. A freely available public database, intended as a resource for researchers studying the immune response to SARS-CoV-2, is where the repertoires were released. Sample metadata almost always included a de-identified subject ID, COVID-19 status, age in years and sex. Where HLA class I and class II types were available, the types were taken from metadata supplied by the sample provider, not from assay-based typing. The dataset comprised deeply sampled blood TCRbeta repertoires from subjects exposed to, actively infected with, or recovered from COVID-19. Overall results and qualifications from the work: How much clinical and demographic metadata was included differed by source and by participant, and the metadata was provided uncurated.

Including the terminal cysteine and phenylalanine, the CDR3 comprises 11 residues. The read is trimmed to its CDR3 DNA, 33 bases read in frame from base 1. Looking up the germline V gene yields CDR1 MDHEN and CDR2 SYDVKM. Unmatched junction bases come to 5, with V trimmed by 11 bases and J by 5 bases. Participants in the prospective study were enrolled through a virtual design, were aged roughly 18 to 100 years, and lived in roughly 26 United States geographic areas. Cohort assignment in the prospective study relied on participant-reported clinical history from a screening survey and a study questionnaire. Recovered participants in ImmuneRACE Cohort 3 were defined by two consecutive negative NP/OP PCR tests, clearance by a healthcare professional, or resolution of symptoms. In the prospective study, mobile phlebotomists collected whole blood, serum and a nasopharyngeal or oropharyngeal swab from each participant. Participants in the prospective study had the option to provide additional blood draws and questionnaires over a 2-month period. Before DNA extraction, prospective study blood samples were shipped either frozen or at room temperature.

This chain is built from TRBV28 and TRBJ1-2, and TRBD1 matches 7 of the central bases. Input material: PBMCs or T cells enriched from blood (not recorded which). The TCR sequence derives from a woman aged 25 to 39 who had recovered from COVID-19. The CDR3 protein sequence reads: CAGRDSYGYTF. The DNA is TGTGCCGGCCGGGACAGTTATGGCTACACCTTC.